These 12 T cell receptor beta chains were sequenced from one sample in a study of T-cell reconstitution after alpha-beta-depleted transplantation in children. This sample's TCRbeta library carried unique molecular identifier barcodes. TCRdb called the PCR reads again in MiXCR, with one record for every CDR3 protein. The data hold approximately 490,000 distinct CDR3 sequences, with over 9.5% observed a single time. The material was PBMCs, obtained before TCRalphabeta/CD19-depleted stem cell transplant. All receptors come from a child aged 2 to 10 with inherited bone marrow failure, due to receive a stem cell transplant.

This clonotype came up many times. The rearrangement uses TRBV6-2 or TRBV6-3 and TRBJ2-7; the D gene is possibly TRBD1 (5 bases). The CDR3 runs 12 residues. V lost 7 bases and J 6 bases, leaving 13 bases between the germline ends. Germline V gene sequence: CDR1 MNHEY, CDR2 SVGEGT. In nucleotides, the CDR3 is TGTGCCAGCACATCCAGGGTCGGCGAGCAGTACTTC. Protein product: CASTSRVGEQYF.

This clonotype was counted many times. The chain employs TRBV6-5 and TRBJ1-2; D is possibly TRBD1 (6 bases). This CDR3 is 15 amino acids long. Trimming took 2 bases from V and 0 from J, leaving 10 bases between them. Germline V gives CDR1 MNHEY, CDR2 SVGAGI. The DNA of the CDR3 is TGTGCCAGCAGTTACCGGGGGGGCACTAACTATGGCTACACCTTC. Translation: CASSYRGGTNYGYTF.

The sample holds many counts of this clonotype. The chain couples TRBV15 to TRBJ2-7; 10 nucleotides align to TRBD2. Looked up from germline, CDR1 is LNHNV and CDR2 is YYDKDF (reference sequence). This CDR3 spans 13 amino acids. After removal of 3 bases from V and 4 bases from J, the junction contained 0 bases not matched to a gene. The CDR3 loop reads CATSRGLAYEQYF. CDR3 DNA sequence: TGTGCCACCAGCAGGGGACTAGCGTACGAGCAGTACTTC.

The chain employs TRBV9 and TRBJ2-3, with a weak D call TRBD2 (6 bases). Germline V lookup: CDR1 SGDLS, CDR2 YYNGEE. The CDR3 contains 13 residues. V lost 6 bases and J 0 bases, leaving 8 bases between the germline ends. The DNA for the CDR3 is TGTGCCAGCACTCGGGGGAGCACAGATACGCAGTATTTT. Translating it yields CASTRGSTDTQYF.

This clonotype occurred many times. The chain joins TRBV5-1 to TRBJ2-7; the match to TRBD1 covers 7 bases. CDR1 and CDR2 from the germline V gene are SGHRS and YFSETQ. The CDR3 runs to 16 residues. Trimming at V came to 4 bases and at J to 6 bases, leaving 16 bases not matched to a gene. The CDR3 coding sequence is TGCGCCAGCAGCCCTGGTGGGACAGATCCTTCGGGCGAGCAGTACTTC. Translating gives CASSPGGTDPSGEQYF.

This clonotype was detected many times. V and J are TRBV5-1 and TRBJ2-5; D is perhaps TRBD2 (5 bases). This CDR3 has 14 residues. V dropped 5 bases and J dropped 5 bases, with 16 bases sitting between them. Looked up from germline, CDR1 is SGHRS and CDR2 is YFSETQ. CDR3 in DNA: TGCGCCAGCAGTGGGGTAGCGCAGAAGGAGACCCAGTACTTC. Translated: CASSGVAQKETQYF.

This clonotype was observed many times. The chain uses TRBV12-3 or TRBV12-4 and TRBJ2-3, with D unresolved. Trimming pared 6 bases from V and 0 bases from J, leaving 7 bases between. The CDR3 is 13 amino acids. CDR3 DNA: TGTGCCAGCAGCCCCGCTAGCACAGATACGCAGTATTTT. It translates to CASSPASTDTQYF.

The sample holds a few counts of this clonotype. This chain joins TRBV18 and TRBJ2-7, with TRBD2 identical over 8 bases. The CDR3 length is 15 residues. The J segment lost 9 bases and the V segment lost 0 bases, leaving 10 bases of the junction unmatched. Germline V lookup: CDR1 KGHSH, CDR2 LQKENI. This CDR3 is CASSPPGGAASGQYF. The DNA for the CDR3 is TGTGCCAGCTCACCACCCGGGGGGGCGGCGAGTGGGCAGTACTTC.

This clonotype has a count of ten or more. The chain combines TRBV7-9 with TRBJ2-7, with a tentative D call TRBD2 (6 bases). Trimming took 2 bases from V and 3 from J, leaving 11 bases between them. The CDR3 length is 14 residues. The germline V gene has CDR1 SEHNR and CDR2 FQNEAQ (reference sequence). CDR3 nucleotide sequence: TGTGCCAGCAGCTTAACGGGACTGCACTACGAGCAGTACTTC. It is translated as CASSLTGLHYEQYF.

This clonotype was counted ten times or more. V and J are TRBV4-1 and TRBJ1-4, with D unclear. V lost 8 bases to trimming and J lost 8 bases, with 18 bases between them. CDR3 size: 14 residues. Germline V gives CDR1 MGHRA, CDR2 YSYEKL. CDR3 sequence: CASARSVVTEKLFF. The CDR3 DNA reads as TGCGCCAGCGCCCGTTCTGTGGTTACGGAAAAACTGTTTTTT.

This clonotype was picked up a small number of times. The chain is built from TRBV20-1 and TRBJ2-7; 8 bases are a match to TRBD2. V dropped 6 bases and J dropped 10; count of bases not matched to a gene: 14. The CDR3 has 13 residues. Looked up from germline, CDR1 is DFQATT and CDR2 is SNEGSKA (reference sequence). The DNA for the CDR3 is TGCAGTGCCCAACCTAGCGGGCTAGCGGATCAGTACTTC. As protein: CSAQPSGLADQYF.

Comments on this clonotype: Given a much more abundant clone one base away, this may be a read error. Because the CDR3 is missing its conserved closing phenylalanine or tryptophan, this is likely a read error. This chain links TRBV27 with TRBJ2-7; D is unresolved. This CDR3 is built from 13 residues. Germline V lookup: CDR1 MNHEY, CDR2 SMNVEV (reference sequence). With 5 bases removed from V and 4 bases from J, the gap between germline ends came to 12 bases. The CDR3 sequence: CASSTLGSYEQYL. Here the CDR3 DNA reads TGTGCCAGCAGTACCTTGGGCAGTTACGAGCAGTACCTC.